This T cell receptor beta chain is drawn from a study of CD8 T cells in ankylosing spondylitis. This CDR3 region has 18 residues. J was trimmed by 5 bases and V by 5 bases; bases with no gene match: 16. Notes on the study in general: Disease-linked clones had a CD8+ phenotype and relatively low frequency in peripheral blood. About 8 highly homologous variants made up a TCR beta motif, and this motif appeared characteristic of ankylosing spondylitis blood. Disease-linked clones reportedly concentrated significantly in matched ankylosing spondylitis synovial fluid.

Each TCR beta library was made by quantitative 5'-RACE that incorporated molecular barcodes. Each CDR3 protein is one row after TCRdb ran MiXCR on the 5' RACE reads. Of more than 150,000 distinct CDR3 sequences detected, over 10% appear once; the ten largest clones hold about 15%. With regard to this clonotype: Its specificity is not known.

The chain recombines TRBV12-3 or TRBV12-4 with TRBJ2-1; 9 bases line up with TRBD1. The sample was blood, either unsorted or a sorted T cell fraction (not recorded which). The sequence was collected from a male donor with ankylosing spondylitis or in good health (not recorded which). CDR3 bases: TGTGCCAGCAGTCCTACGGACTTGGGGGACAGGGTCCACAATGAGCAGTTCTTC. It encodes CASSPTDLGDRVHNEQFF.